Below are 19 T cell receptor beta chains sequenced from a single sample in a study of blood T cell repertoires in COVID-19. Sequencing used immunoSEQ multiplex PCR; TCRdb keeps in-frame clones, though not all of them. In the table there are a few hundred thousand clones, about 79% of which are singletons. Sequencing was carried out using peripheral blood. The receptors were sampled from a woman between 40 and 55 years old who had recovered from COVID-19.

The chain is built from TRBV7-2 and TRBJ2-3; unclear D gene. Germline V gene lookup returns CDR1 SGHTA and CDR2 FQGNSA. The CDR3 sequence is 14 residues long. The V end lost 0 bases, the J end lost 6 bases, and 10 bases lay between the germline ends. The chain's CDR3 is CASSLALTGDTQYF. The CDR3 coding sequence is TGTGCCAGCAGCTTAGCTCTTACCGGGGATACGCAGTATTTT.

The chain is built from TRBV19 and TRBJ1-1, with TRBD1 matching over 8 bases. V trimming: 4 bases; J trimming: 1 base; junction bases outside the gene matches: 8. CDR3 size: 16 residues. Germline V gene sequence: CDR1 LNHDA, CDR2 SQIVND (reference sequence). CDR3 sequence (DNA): TGTGCCAGTAGTAGGGGTTTGGGGACAGGGAACACTGAAGCTTTCTTT. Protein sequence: CASSRGLGTGNTEAFF.

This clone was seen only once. This CDR3 reads CASRGFNEQYF. In DNA, the CDR3 is TGTGCCAGTCGGGGATTCAACGAGCAGTACTTC. The chain is built from TRBV6-5 and TRBJ2-7; D possibly corresponds to TRBD2 (5 bases). The germline V gene encodes CDR1 MNHEY and CDR2 SVGAGI. CDR3 length: 11 residues. The V and J ends lost 9 bases and 5 bases respectively, with 11 bases between them.

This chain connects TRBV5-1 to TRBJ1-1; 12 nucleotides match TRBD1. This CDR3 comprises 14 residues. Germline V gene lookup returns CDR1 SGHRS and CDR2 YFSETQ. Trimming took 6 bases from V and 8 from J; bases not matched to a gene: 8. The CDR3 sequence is CASNSGTGGAEAFF. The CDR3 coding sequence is TGCGCCAGCAACTCGGGGACAGGGGGCGCCGAAGCTTTCTTT.

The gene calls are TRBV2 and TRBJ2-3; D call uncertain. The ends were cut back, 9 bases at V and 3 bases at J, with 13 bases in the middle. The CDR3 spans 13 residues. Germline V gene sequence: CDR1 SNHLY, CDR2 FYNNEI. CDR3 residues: CASIGENTDTQYF. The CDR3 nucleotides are TGTGCCAGTATTGGAGAGAATACAGATACGCAGTATTTT.

CDR3 sequence: CASKENEKLFF. The CDR3 nucleotides are TGTGCCAGCAAGGAGAATGAAAAACTGTTTTTT. The J gene is TRBJ1-4, the V gene TRBV25-1; no definite D call. The germline V gene has CDR1 MGHDK and CDR2 SYGVNS. V lost 7 bases and J 5 bases, leaving 5 bases between the germline ends. The CDR3 spans 11 residues.

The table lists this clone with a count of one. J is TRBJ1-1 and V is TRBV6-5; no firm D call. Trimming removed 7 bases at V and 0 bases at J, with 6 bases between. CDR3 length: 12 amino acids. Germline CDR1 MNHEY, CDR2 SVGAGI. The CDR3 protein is CASTRVNTEAFF. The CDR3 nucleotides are TGTGCCAGCACTAGAGTGAACACTGAAGCTTTCTTT.

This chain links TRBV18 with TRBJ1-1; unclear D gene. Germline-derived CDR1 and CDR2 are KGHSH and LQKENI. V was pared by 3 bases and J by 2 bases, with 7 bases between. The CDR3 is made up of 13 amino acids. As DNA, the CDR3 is TGTGCCAGCTCACCCCGTAGTAACACTGAAGCTTTCTTT. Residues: CASSPRSNTEAFF.

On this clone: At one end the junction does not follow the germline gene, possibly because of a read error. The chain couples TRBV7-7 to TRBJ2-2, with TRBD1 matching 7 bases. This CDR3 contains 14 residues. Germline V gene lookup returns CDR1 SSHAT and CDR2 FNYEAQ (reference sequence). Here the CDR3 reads CASSLETGYGELFF. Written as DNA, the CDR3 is TGTGCTAGCAGCTTAGAGACAGGGTACGGGGAGCTGTTTTTT.

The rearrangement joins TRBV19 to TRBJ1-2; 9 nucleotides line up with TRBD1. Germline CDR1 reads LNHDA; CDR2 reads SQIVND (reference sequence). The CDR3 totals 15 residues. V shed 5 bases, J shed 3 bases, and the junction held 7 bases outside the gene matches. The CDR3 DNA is TGTGCCAGTAGTCCCTTGGGACAGGGTGACTATGGCTACACCTTC. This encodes CASSPLGQGDYGYTF.

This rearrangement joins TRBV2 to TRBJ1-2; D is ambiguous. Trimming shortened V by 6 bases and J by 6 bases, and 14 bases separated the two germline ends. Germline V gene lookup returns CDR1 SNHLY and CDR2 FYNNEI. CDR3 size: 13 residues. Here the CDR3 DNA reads TGTGCCAGCAGCCCGGGGAGTTTCCATGGCTACACCTTC. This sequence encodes CASSPGSFHGYTF.

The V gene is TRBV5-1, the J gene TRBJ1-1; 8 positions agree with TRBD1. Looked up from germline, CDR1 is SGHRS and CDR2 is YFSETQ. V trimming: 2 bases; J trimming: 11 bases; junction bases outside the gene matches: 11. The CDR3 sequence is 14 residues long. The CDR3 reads CASSFGSGGESAFF. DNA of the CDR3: TGCGCCAGCAGCTTCGGATCAGGGGGCGAATCTGCTTTCTTT.

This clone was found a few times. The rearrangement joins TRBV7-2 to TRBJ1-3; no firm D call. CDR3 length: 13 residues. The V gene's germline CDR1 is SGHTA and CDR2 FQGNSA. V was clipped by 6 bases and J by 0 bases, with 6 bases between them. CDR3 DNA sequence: TGTGCCAGCAGACGGAGCTCTGGAAACACCATATATTTT. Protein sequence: CASRRSSGNTIYF.

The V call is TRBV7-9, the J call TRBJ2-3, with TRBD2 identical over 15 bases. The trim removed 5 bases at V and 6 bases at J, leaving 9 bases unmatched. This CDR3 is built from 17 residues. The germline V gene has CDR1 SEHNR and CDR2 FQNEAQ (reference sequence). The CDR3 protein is CASSPRTSGGAWDTQYF. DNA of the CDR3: TGTGCCAGCAGCCCGAGGACTAGCGGGGGGGCCTGGGATACGCAGTATTTT.

CDR3 in amino acids: CASSRSSTYDEQYF. CDR3 bases: TGTGCCAGTAGTCGATCTAGTACTTACGACGAGCAGTACTTC. V usage is TRBV19 and J usage is TRBJ2-7; the D is unclear. The CDR3 spans 14 residues. Germline assignment: CDR1 LNHDA and CDR2 SQIVND (reference sequence). V lost 5 bases and J lost 5, with 16 bases in between.

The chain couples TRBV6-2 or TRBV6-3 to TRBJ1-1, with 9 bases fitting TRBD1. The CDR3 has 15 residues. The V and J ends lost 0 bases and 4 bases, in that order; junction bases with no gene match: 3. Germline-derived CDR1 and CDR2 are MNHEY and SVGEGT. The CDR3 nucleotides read TGTGCCAGCAGTTACTCGTGGACAGGGGCCACTGAAGCTTTCTTT. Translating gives CASSYSWTGATEAFF.

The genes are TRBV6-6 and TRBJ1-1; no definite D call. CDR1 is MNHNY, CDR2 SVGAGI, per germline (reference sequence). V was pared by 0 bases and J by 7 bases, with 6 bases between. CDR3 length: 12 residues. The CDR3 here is CASSYSYFEAFF. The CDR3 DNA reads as TGTGCCAGCAGTTACTCGTATTTTGAAGCTTTCTTT.

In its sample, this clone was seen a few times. CDR3 loop: CAISRDRGFQPQHF. The CDR3 nucleotides are TGTGCCATCAGCCGGGACAGGGGATTTCAGCCCCAGCATTTT. V usage is TRBV10-3 and J usage is TRBJ1-5, with TRBD1 identical over 10 bases. The CDR3 has 14 amino acids. V dropped 6 bases and J dropped 6; count of bases not matched to a gene: 5. The germline CDR1 and CDR2 sequences are ENHRY and SYGVKD.

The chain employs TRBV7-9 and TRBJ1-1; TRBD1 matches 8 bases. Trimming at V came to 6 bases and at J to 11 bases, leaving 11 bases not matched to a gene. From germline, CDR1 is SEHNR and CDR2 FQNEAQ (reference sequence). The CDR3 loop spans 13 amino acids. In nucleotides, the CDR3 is TGTGCCAGCAGACCCACAGGGGGTGATCGGGCTTTCTTT. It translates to CASRPTGGDRAFF.